Listed below are T cell receptor beta chains from one sample, sequenced in a study of cytomegalovirus exposure and HLA in healthy donors. TCRdb's table, derived via immunoSEQ multiplex PCR, lists solely in-frame clones and lacks some. The sample is made up of 130,000 or so clones, and the top ten hold roughly 1.4% of it. The sample comprised PBMCs. All receptors come from a woman aged 40 to 49 in good health and CMV-seronegative. CDR3s include the opening cysteine and the closing phenylalanine or tryptophan. The D gene is left open where the match is weak.

D: TRBD1
J: TRBJ1-6
V: TRBV7-6
DNA: TGTGCCAGCAGCTTAGCAGAGGGGGCTTCACCCCTCCACTTT
CDR3: CASSLAEGASPLHF

D: TRBD2
J: TRBJ2-3
V: TRBV25-1
DNA: TGTGCCAGCAGTGAAGTAGCGGGGGAACGAGATACGCAGTATTTT
CDR3: CASSEVAGERDTQYF

D: TRBD1
J: TRBJ1-1
V: TRBV7-2
DNA: TGTGCCAGCAGCCCCGGACAGGTTAACACTGAAGCTTTCTTT
CDR3: CASSPGQVNTEAFF

D: TRBD1
J: TRBJ1-3
V: TRBV7-2
DNA: TGTGCCAGCAGCACGGACAGGGGTGACACCATATATTTT
CDR3: CASSTDRGDTIYF

D: NA
J: TRBJ2-1
V: TRBV7-3
DNA: TGTGCCAGCAGCCCTTATACCACAGGGGGGGCAGGTGAGCAGTTCTTC
CDR3: CASSPYTTGGAGEQFF

D: NA
J: TRBJ1-1
V: TRBV11-2
DNA: TGTGCCAGCAGCTTAAGGGGCACTGAAGCTTTCTTT
CDR3: CASSLRGTEAFF

D: TRBD1
J: TRBJ2-5
V: TRBV5-4
DNA: TGTGCCAGCAGCTTAGATCAGGGGGCGCAGAACTTC
CDR3: CASSLDQGAQNF

D: NA
J: TRBJ2-2
V: TRBV6-1
DNA: TGTGCCAGCAAGACAGCAAACACCGGGGAGCTGTTTTTT
CDR3: CASKTANTGELFF

D: TRBD1
J: TRBJ2-3
V: TRBV2
DNA: TGTGCCAGCAGTGTAACACAGGGGTACACAGATACGCAGTATTTT
CDR3: CASSVTQGYTDTQYF

D: NA
J: TRBJ1-2
V: TRBV7-2
DNA: TGTGCCAGCAGTAATTCCCGCAGAAACTATGGCTACACCTTC
CDR3: CASSNSRRNYGYTF

D: NA
J: TRBJ1-2
V: TRBV2
DNA: TGTGCCAGCAGCCCCGGGGAAGACTATGGCTACACCTTC
CDR3: CASSPGEDYGYTF

D: NA
J: TRBJ1-2
V: TRBV7-9
DNA: TGTGCCAGCAGCTTAGGGGAGTCTCTTCCCTATGGCTACACCTTC
CDR3: CASSLGESLPYGYTF

D: NA
J: TRBJ2-1
V: TRBV14
DNA: TGTGCCAGCAGCCAAGATTTGGGACGGAGGGCTTGTGAGCAGTTCTTC
CDR3: CASSQDLGRRACEQFF

D: TRBD1
J: TRBJ2-3
V: TRBV11-3
DNA: TGTGCCAGCAGCGCCGACAGGGCCGATACGCAGTATTTT
CDR3: CASSADRADTQYF

D: NA
J: TRBJ2-1
V: TRBV7-3
DNA: TGTGCCAGCAGCTTAGGAATGGGGCGCGGTTATTCCTACAATGAGCAGTTCTTC
CDR3: CASSLGMGRGYSYNEQFF

D: NA
J: TRBJ1-3
V: TRBV7-2
DNA: TGTGCCAGCAGCTTAGACAGGGCGAGAAACACCATATATTTT
CDR3: CASSLDRARNTIYF

D: NA
J: TRBJ1-3
V: TRBV7-9
DNA: TGTGCCAGCAGCTTAGGGGGGGGAGCTGGAAACACCATATATTTT
CDR3: CASSLGGGAGNTIYF

D: NA
J: TRBJ1-2
V: TRBV25-1
DNA: TGTGCCAGCAGTGAAACCGGGCCCCAGGGTAACTATGGCTACACCTTC
CDR3: CASSETGPQGNYGYTF